Listed here are 27 T cell receptor beta chains from one sample, sequenced in a study of cytomegalovirus exposure and HLA in healthy donors (dated by TCRdb to 2016 to 2017). The protocol used for the library was the immunoSEQ multiplex PCR assay. A mixture of 60 forward primers for TCR Vbeta segments and 13 reverse primers for TCR Jbeta segments was used in the multiplex PCR. The clones in this table, taken by TCRdb from immuneACCESS, are in-frame only. Not every clone is retained; where verified, under half of the shortfall comes from an unresolved V gene, and the cause of the rest is unknown. The sample table records roughly 80,000 clones; around 62% of these occur just once. Approximately 4% of the sample is taken by the ten largest. Material: PBMCs. All receptors come from a male donor in good health and CMV-seropositive.

V usage is TRBV10-3 and J usage is TRBJ2-7; TRBD1 aligns across 9 bases. J gave up 6 bases and V 3 bases, and 3 bases lay outside the gene matches. The CDR3 length is 13 residues. Germline CDR1 ENHRY, CDR2 SYGVKD. Here the CDR3 reads CAISEGTGSEQYF. DNA for the CDR3: TGTGCCATCAGTGAAGGGACAGGGAGCGAGCAGTACTTC.

The V gene is TRBV9, the J gene TRBJ1-4, with TRBD1 matching over 9 bases. This CDR3 is built from 15 residues. Germline values: CDR1 SGDLS, CDR2 YYNGEE. V trimming: 4 bases; J trimming: 7 bases; junction bases outside the gene matches: 8. This chain's CDR3 is CASSNTRDRVEKLFF. The CDR3 nucleotides read TGTGCCAGCAGCAACACCCGGGACAGGGTTGAAAAACTGTTTTTT.

This clone was seen only once. V and J are TRBV7-7 and TRBJ2-1; 13 bases align to TRBD2. The CDR3 runs to 17 residues. Looked up from germline, CDR1 is SSHAT and CDR2 is FNYEAQ (reference sequence). The CDR3 DNA reads TGTGCTAGCTCCGGACAGGTCGGACTAGCGGGAGAGCATGAGCAGTTCTTC. Translating gives CASSGQVGLAGEHEQFF.

J is TRBJ2-7 and V is TRBV13; 9 nucleotides match TRBD1. V gave up 0 bases and J gave up 5 bases; unmatched junction bases: 2. Germline CDR1 is PRHDT and CDR2 is FYEKMQ (reference sequence). CDR3 length: 14 residues. The CDR3 sequence is CASSLGDRGDEQYF. Here the CDR3 DNA reads TGTGCCAGCAGCTTAGGGGACAGGGGAGACGAGCAGTACTTC.

The chain uses TRBV5-1 and TRBJ2-3, with 8 bases that match TRBD1. The J segment lost 3 bases and the V segment lost 3 bases, leaving 9 bases of the junction unmatched. This CDR3 comprises 16 residues. The germline CDR1 and CDR2 sequences are SGHRS and YFSETQ. CDR3 loop: CASSYDRGSGTDTQYF. The CDR3 DNA reads TGCGCCAGCAGCTATGACAGGGGCTCGGGTACAGATACGCAGTATTTT.

Regarding this clone: The sample holds other DNA sequences that translate to the same CDR3. The genes are TRBV19 and TRBJ1-1; D possibly corresponds to TRBD1 (5 bases). V shed 6 bases and J shed 1 base, with 9 bases lying between them. Germline loops: CDR1 LNHDA, CDR2 SQIVND (reference sequence). CDR3 length equals 13 residues. In nucleotides, the CDR3 is TGTGCCAGTAGGCAGGGAAGGAACACTGAAGCTTTCTTT. This translates into CASRQGRNTEAFF.

This clone was counted once. The genes are TRBV27 and TRBJ1-1, with 10 bases identical to TRBD1. Germline V lookup: CDR1 MNHEY, CDR2 SMNVEV (reference sequence). V was clipped by 6 bases and J by 4 bases; unmatched bases: 17. CDR3 length: 18 amino acids. CDR3 in DNA: TGTGCCAGCAGCTCAGTGTGGACAGGGGGGCCGGGGGGCACTGAAGCTTTCTTT. Encoded protein: CASSSVWTGGPGGTEAFF.

The gene calls are TRBV21-1 and TRBJ1-2. TRBV21-1 is reported as a pseudogene. This CDR3 region has 12 residues. The CDR3 coding sequence is TGTGCCAGCAGCAAAAGCCAAGATGGCTACACCTTC. Translated, it gives CASSKSQDGYTF.

This chain uses TRBV9 with TRBJ2-7, with 8 bases identical to TRBD2. The CDR3 extends over 15 amino acids. J gave up 2 bases and V 4 bases, and 8 bases lay outside the gene matches. Germline values: CDR1 SGDLS, CDR2 YYNGEE. DNA for the CDR3: TGTGCCAGCAGCCCCGGGAGGGACTTCACCTACGAGCAGTACTTC. This translates into CASSPGRDFTYEQYF.

V usage is TRBV7-9 and J usage is TRBJ1-1, with D uncertain. This CDR3 spans 13 amino acids. Trimming stripped 7 bases from V and 6 bases from J, with 15 bases between. Germline CDR1 and CDR2: SEHNR and FQNEAQ (reference sequence). CDR3 coding DNA: TGTGCCAGCACCCTCGGGAGGGTAGCTGAAGCTTTCTTT. This encodes CASTLGRVAEAFF.

V and J are TRBV7-2 and TRBJ2-2, with 9 bases identical to TRBD1. This CDR3 has 16 residues. Losses at the gene ends were 5 bases for V and 5 bases for J; bases not matched to a gene: 9. In germline, CDR1 is SGHTA, CDR2 FQGNSA. The DNA for the CDR3 is TGTGCCAGCAGCCCAAACAGGGGGCTAGGGACCGGGGAGCTGTTTTTT. Translated, it gives CASSPNRGLGTGELFF. Variable domain in full (rest from reference TRBV7-2 and TRBJ2-2): GAGVSQSPSNKVTEKGKDVELRCDPISGHTALYWYRQSLGQGLEFLIYFQGNSAPDKSGLPSDRFSAERTGGSVSTLTIQRTQQEDSAVYLCASSPNRGLGTGELFFGEGSRLTVL.

The J gene is TRBJ2-2, the V gene TRBV6-1; TRBD1 matches 8 bases. CDR1 is MNHNS, CDR2 SASEGT, per germline. The CDR3 totals 14 residues. The V and J ends lost 6 bases and 11 bases, in that order; junction bases with no gene match: 11. In DNA, the CDR3 is TGTGCCAGCAGCCTCGGACAGGGCCTCGGTGAGCTGTTTTTT. Translation: CASSLGQGLGELFF.

The chain combines TRBV9 with TRBJ2-1; 7 nucleotides agree with TRBD1. The V segment lost 3 bases and the J segment 7 bases; nucleotides outside the gene matches: 4. This CDR3 comprises 13 residues. The germline V gene encodes CDR1 SGDLS and CDR2 YYNGEE. CDR3 sequence (DNA): TGTGCCAGCAGCGGGACAGGTCTAAATGAGCAGTTCTTC. This sequence encodes CASSGTGLNEQFF.

The sample holds one count of this clone. J is TRBJ2-1 and V is TRBV28, with D perhaps matching TRBD1 (5 bases). V was cut by 6 bases and J by 1 base, with 7 bases left in between. The CDR3 is 13 amino acids. Germline V gives CDR1 MDHEN, CDR2 SYDVKM. The CDR3 is CASRPGSYNEQFF. As DNA, the CDR3 is TGTGCCAGCAGACCAGGGTCCTACAATGAGCAGTTCTTC.

The V gene is TRBV5-1, the J gene TRBJ2-3; 7 positions match TRBD1. The germline CDR1 and CDR2 sequences are SGHRS and YFSETQ. There are 14 residues in the CDR3. V lost 4 bases and J lost 4; bases outside the gene matches: 6. The CDR3 loop reads CASSMGTVADTQYF. CDR3 coding DNA: TGCGCCAGCAGCATGGGGACAGTAGCAGATACGCAGTATTTT.

The genes are TRBV9 and TRBJ2-5, with D tentatively TRBD1 (5 bases). CDR3 length: 12 residues. Trimming shortened V by 6 bases and J by 4 bases, and 10 bases separated the two germline ends. The germline V gene encodes CDR1 SGDLS and CDR2 YYNGEE. CDR3 in amino acids: CASKGAGETQYF. The DNA for the CDR3 is TGTGCCAGCAAAGGGGCAGGAGAGACCCAGTACTTC.

V gene TRBV13 combines with J gene TRBJ2-7; D may be TRBD2 (5 bases). Germline V CDR1 and CDR2: PRHDT, FYEKMQ (reference sequence). The CDR3 spans 13 residues. Trimming cost V 5 bases and J 7 bases, with 15 bases left between them. The CDR3 nucleotides are TGTGCCAGCAGCAAGACACGGTGGGAGGAGCAGTACTTC. Its translation is CASSKTRWEEQYF.

The V call is TRBV19, the J call TRBJ1-4, with 7 nucleotides matching TRBD1. The CDR3 is made up of 17 amino acids. Germline CDR1 LNHDA, CDR2 SQIVND (reference sequence). V shed 8 bases and J 5 bases; nucleotides not matched to a gene: 17. The CDR3 coding sequence is TGTGCCAGTTCCCCTACAGGGGCTCCAACCAGAAATGAAAAACTGTTTTTT. This gives the protein CASSPTGAPTRNEKLFF.

In its sample, this clone was seen a few times. One end of the junction is discordant with germline, which a read error may explain. This chain connects TRBV29-1 to TRBJ2-2; 7 positions agree with TRBD1. The CDR3 length is 16 residues. Germline loops: CDR1 SQVTM, CDR2 ANQGSEA. The CDR3 nucleotides read TGCAGCCTTGAAGTAGGTGGGGCAGGGGGCACCGGGGAGCTGTTTTTT. Its protein is CSLEVGGAGGTGELFF.

The chain's CDR3 is CASSLEGYQPQHF. CDR3 in DNA: TGTGCCAGCAGCTTAGAGGGGTATCAGCCCCAGCATTTT. This rearrangement joins TRBV7-9 to TRBJ1-5; tentatively, D is TRBD1 (5 bases). This CDR3 has 13 residues. Between the trimmed V and J ends, which lost 1 base and 5 bases, there was a span of 6 bases. The germline V gene has CDR1 SEHNR and CDR2 FQNEAQ (reference sequence).

This clone was seen at least ten times. The CDR3 nucleotides read TGTGCCACCAGCTCCCGACAGGGGTTGAATCAGCCCCAGCATTTT. As protein: CATSSRQGLNQPQHF. The J gene is TRBJ1-5, the V gene TRBV15, with 8 positions matching TRBD1. J gave up 4 bases and V 5 bases, and 7 bases lay outside the gene matches. The CDR3 has 15 amino acids. Germline V gene sequence: CDR1 LNHNV, CDR2 YYDKDF (reference sequence). The full variable domain, in which reference TRBV15 and TRBJ1-5 provide the parts outside the CDR3, is DAMVIQNPRYQVTQFGKPVTLSCSQTLNHNVMYWYQQKSSQAPKLLFHYYDKDFNNEADTPDNFQSRRPNTSFCFLDIRSPGLGDTAMYLCATSSRQGLNQPQHFGDGTRLSIL.

This clone occurred once. The V gene is TRBV4-2, the J gene TRBJ2-7; the match to TRBD1 covers 10 bases. The CDR3 is 15 amino acids. V dropped 0 bases and J dropped 4; count of bases not matched to a gene: 3. Germline V gives CDR1 LGHNA, CDR2 YNFKEQ. The CDR3 DNA follows: TGTGCCAGCAGCCAAGAGACGGGACAGGGGTACGAGCAGTACTTC. This sequence encodes CASSQETGQGYEQYF.

This chain connects TRBV21-1 to TRBJ1-5; TRBD1, the D gene given by the table, was not confirmed from the DNA. TRBV21-1 is described as a pseudogene. This CDR3 region has 17 residues. The CDR3 sequence is CASSKKGNRGRDQPQHF. CDR3 DNA sequence: TGTGCCAGCAGCAAAAAAGGGAACAGGGGGAGGGATCAGCCCCAGCATTTT.

This sequence joins TRBV7-9 and TRBJ1-3; perhaps TRBD1 as D (5 bases). V lost 0 bases and J lost 3, with 21 bases in between. Germline V lookup: CDR1 SEHNR, CDR2 FQNEAQ (reference sequence). The CDR3 spans 19 residues. CDR3 region: CASSLAGERQTYFGNTIYF. In DNA, the CDR3 is TGTGCCAGCAGCTTAGCGGGTGAACGACAGACCTACTTTGGAAACACCATATATTTT.

The CDR3: CASSPVGSYGYTF. In DNA, the CDR3 is TGTGCCAGCAGCCCGGTTGGGAGCTATGGCTACACCTTC. This chain links TRBV7-9 with TRBJ1-2; no firm D call. V lost 5 bases, J lost 4 bases, and 11 bases lay in between. The CDR3 is made up of 13 amino acids. Germline V gene data show CDR1 as SEHNR and CDR2 as FQNEAQ (reference sequence). The full variable domain, with the rest looked up from reference TRBV7-9 and TRBJ1-2, is DTGVSQNPRHKITKRGQNVTFRCDPISEHNRLYWYRQTLGQGPEFLTYFQNEAQLEKSRLLSDRFSAERPKGSFSTLEIQRTEQGDSAMYLCASSPVGSYGYTFGSGTRLTVV.

V usage is TRBV5-3 and J usage is TRBJ2-2, with 7 bases fitting TRBD2. TRBV5-3 is an open reading frame, and its role is uncertain. V trimming: 2 bases; J trimming: 0 bases; junction bases outside the gene matches: 16. CDR3 length equals 20 residues. The CDR3 spells CARSFCPYGRTTTNTGELFF. The CDR3 bases are TGTGCCAGAAGCTTCTGTCCCTACGGGAGGACCACTACGAACACCGGGGAGCTGTTTTTT.

The V call is TRBV10-3, the J call TRBJ1-6; D remains ambiguous. V was pared by 6 bases and J by 10 bases, with 16 bases between. This CDR3 region has 14 residues. Germline values: CDR1 ENHRY, CDR2 SYGVKD. CDR3 DNA sequence: TGTGCCATCAGCGGCCAAGGGAGGGAATCACCCCTCCACTTT. It yields the protein CAISGQGRESPLHF.